What follows is one TCR beta chain and its context. As yet, its antigen is unknown. The sample originates from a study of human T cells and chemical hapten exposure. One entry per CDR3 protein, called by TCRdb with MiXCR from the RACE reads. In the table there are 95,000 to 150,000 distinct CDR3 sequences, around 11% of which are singletons. Trimming removed 4 bases from V and 8 bases from J; junction bases left unmatched: 9. Germline CDR1 and CDR2: LGHNA and YNFKEQ. This CDR3 contains 15 residues. Findings and limits, study-wide: Following DPC sensitization, TCRs present above 1 in 1000 frequency showed no change.

The time point is: patch test 3, about 24 weeks after DPC sensitization. Treatment: therapeutic diphenylcyclopropenone sensitization with weekly scalp DPC. The TCR comes from a woman aged 50 to 65 with alopecia areata. Some clones in this sample may be carry-over from other donors' samples. The chain carries TRBV4-2 and TRBJ1-4, with 8 bases identical to TRBD1. Source: whole blood, taken in connection with sensitization to the hapten diphenylcyclopropenone (DPC). DNA of the CDR3: TGTGCCAGCAGCCGAACCCCGGACAGGGAAGAAAAACTGTTTTTT. This codes for CASSRTPDREEKLFF.